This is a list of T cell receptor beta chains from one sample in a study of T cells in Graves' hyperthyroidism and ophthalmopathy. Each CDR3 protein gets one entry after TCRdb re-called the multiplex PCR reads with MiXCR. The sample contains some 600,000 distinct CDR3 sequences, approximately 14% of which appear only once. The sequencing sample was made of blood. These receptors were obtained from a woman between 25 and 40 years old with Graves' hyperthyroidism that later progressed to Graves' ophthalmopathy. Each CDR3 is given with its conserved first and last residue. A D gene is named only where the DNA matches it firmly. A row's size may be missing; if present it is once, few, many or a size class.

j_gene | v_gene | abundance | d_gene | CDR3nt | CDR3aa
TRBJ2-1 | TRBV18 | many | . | TGTGCCAGCTCACCATTGCAAGCCGATGAGCAGTTCTTC | CASSPLQADEQFF
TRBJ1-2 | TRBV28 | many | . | TGTGCCAGCAGTCAGTTTATATATGGCTACACCTTC | CASSQFIYGYTF
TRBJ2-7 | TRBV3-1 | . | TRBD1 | TGTGCCAGCAGCCAAGAGTGGACAGGCTACGAGCAGTACTTC | CASSQEWTGYEQYF
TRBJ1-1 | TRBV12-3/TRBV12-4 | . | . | TGTGCCAGCAGTTGGGACGGGGGAGGGAACACTGAAGCTTTCTTT | CASSWDGGGNTEAFF
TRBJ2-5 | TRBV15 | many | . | TGTGCCACCAGCACTCACAACGACATGATGAGAGAGACCCAGTACTTC | CATSTHNDMMRETQYF
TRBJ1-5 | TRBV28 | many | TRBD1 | TGTGCCAGCAGCACACAGGGGGGCAATCAGCCCCAGCATTTT | CASSTQGGNQPQHF
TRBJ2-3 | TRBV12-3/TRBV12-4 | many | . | TGTGCCAGCAGAACGACAGGCATCACAGATACGCAGTATTTT | CASRTTGITDTQYF
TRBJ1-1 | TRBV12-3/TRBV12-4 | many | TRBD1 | TGTGCCAGCAGTCCACCAGGGGGGGTAGGCCCTGAAGCTTTCTTT | CASSPPGGVGPEAFF
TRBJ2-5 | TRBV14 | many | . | TGTGCCAGCAGCCAAGATCGACCAGCCCTCGGGGAGACCCAGTACTTC | CASSQDRPALGETQYF
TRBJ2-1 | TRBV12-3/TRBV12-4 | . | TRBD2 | TGTGCCAGCAGTTTACTAGCGGCCGTCGATGAGCAGTTCTTC | CASSLLAAVDEQFF
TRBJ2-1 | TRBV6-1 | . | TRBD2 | TGTGCCAGCAGCCCACCGGGGGGGGCGGATTACAATGAGCAGTTCTTC | CASSPPGGADYNEQFF
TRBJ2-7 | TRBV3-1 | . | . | TGTGCCAGCAGCCAAGATAACGGGCCCTACGAGCAGTACTTC | CASSQDNGPYEQYF
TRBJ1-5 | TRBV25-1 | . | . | TGTGCCAGCAGATCGTCCTGGGGCAATCAGCCCCAGCATTTT | CASRSSWGNQPQHF
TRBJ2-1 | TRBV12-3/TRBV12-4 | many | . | TGTGCCAGCGGAGAAAGCTCCTACAATGAGCAGTTCTTC | CASGESSYNEQFF